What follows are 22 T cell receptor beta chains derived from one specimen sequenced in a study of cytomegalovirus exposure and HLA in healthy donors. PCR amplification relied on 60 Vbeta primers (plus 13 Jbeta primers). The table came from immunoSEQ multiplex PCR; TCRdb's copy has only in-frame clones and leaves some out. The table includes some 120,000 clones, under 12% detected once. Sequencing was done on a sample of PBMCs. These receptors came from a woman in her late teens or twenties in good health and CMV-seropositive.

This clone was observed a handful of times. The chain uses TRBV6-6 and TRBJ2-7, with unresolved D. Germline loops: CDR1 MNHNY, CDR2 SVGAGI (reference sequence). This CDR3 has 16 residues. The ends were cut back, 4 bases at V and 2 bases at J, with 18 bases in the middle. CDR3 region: CASSSSLAPLTYEQYF. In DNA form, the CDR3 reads TGTGCCAGCAGTTCGAGCCTCGCCCCATTAACCTACGAGCAGTACTTC.

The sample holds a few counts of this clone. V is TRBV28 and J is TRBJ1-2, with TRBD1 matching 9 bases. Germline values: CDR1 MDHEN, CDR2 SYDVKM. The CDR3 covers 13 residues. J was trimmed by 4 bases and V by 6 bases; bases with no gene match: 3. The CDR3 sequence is CASRGTGTYGYTF. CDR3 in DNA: TGTGCCAGCAGGGGGACAGGGACCTATGGCTACACCTTC.

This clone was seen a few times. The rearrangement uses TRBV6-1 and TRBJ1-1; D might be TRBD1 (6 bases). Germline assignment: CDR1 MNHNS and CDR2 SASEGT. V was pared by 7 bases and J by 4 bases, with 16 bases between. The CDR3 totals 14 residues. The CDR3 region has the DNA TGTGCCAGCACCACGATGGGGGCAGGCACTGAAGCTTTCTTT. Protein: CASTTMGAGTEAFF.

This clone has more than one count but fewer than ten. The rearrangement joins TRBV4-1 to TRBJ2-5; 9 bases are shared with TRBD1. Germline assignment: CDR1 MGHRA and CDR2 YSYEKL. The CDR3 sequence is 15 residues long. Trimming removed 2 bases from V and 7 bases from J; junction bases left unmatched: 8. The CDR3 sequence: CASSQPLDRGGTQYF. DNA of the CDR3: TGCGCCAGCAGCCAACCCCTGGACAGGGGAGGGACCCAGTACTTC.

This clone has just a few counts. CDR3 loop: CASSSSRNEQFF. For the CDR3, the DNA is TGTGCCAGCAGTTCAAGCCGTAATGAGCAGTTCTTC. This chain joins TRBV6-5 and TRBJ2-1; no clear D. Trimming cost V 4 bases and J 7 bases, with 8 bases left between them. Germline loops: CDR1 MNHEY, CDR2 SVGAGI. This CDR3 is 12 amino acids long.

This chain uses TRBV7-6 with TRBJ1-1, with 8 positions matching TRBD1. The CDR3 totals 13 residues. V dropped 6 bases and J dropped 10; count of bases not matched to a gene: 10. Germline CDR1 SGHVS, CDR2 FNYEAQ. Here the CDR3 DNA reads TGTGCCAGCAGTCTTTCAGGGGGCGCGTTAGCTTTCTTT. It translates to CASSLSGGALAFF. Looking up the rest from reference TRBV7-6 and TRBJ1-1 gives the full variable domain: GAGVSQSPRYKVTKRGQDVALRCDPISGHVSLYWYRQALGQGPEFLTYFNYEAQQDKSGLPNDRFSAERPEGSISTLTIQRTEQRDSAMYRCASSLSGGALAFFGQGTRLTVV.

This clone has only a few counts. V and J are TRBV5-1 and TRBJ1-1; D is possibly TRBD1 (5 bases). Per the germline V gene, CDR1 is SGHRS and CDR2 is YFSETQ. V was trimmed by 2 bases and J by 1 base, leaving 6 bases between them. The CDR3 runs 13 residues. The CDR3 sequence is CASSLQENTEAFF. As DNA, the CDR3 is TGCGCCAGCAGCTTACAGGAGAACACTGAAGCTTTCTTT. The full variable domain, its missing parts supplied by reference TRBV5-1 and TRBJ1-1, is KAGVTQTPRYLIKTRGQQVTLSCSPISGHRSVSWYQQTPGQGLQFLFEYFSETQRNKGNFPGRFSGRQFSNSRSEMNVSTLELGDSALYLCASSLQENTEAFFGQGTRLTVV.

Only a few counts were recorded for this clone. The CDR3 DNA is TGTGCCAGCAGCTTAGGAGGGACAGGGATCGGCAGAAACACCATATATTTT. Residues: CASSLGGTGIGRNTIYF. The chain carries TRBV7-8 and TRBJ1-3; 9 bases fit TRBD1. Germline V CDR1 and CDR2: SGHVS, FQNEAQ. The length of the CDR3 is 17 residues. The V and J ends lost 1 base and 5 bases, in that order; junction bases with no gene match: 9.

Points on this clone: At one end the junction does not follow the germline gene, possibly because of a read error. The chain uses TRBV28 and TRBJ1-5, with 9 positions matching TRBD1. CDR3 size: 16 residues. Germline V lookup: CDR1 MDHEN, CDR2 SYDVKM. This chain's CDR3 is CASRQPGQGLNQAQHF. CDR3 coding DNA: TGTGCCAGCAGGCAACCGGGACAGGGCCTCAATCAGGCCCAGCATTTT.

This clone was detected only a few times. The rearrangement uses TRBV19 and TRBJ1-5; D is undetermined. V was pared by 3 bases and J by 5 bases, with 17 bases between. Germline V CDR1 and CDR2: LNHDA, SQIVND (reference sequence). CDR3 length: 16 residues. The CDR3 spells CASSIPQTGLDQPQHF. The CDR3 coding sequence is TGTGCCAGTAGTATTCCGCAGACTGGCTTGGATCAGCCCCAGCATTTT.

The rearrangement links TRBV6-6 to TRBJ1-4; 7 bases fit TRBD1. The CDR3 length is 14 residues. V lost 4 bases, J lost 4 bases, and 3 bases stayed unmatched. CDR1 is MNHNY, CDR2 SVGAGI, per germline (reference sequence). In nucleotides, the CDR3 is TGTGCCAGCAGTTCGACAGGGAGTAATGAAAAACTGTTTTTT. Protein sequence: CASSSTGSNEKLFF.

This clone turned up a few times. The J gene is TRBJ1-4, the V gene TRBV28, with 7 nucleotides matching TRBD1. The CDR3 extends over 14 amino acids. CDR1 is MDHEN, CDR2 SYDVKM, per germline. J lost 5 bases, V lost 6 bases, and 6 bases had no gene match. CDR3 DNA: TGTGCCAGCAGGGGGACAGCGGCGAATGAAAAACTGTTTTTT. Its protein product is CASRGTAANEKLFF.

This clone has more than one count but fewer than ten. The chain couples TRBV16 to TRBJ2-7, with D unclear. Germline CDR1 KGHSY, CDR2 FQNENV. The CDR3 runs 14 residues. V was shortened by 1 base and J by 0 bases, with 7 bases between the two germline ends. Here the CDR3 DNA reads TGTGCCAGCAGCCAATTGGCCGTCTCCTACGAGCAGTACTTC. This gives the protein CASSQLAVSYEQYF.

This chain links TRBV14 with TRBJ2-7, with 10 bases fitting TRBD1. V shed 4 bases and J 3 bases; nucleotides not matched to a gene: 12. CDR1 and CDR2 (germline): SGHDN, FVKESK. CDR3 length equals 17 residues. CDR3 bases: TGTGCCAGCAGCCCCTTATGGTCTGGGACAGGGGACTACGAGCAGTACTTC. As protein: CASSPLWSGTGDYEQYF. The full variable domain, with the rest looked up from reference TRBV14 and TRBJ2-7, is EAGVTQFPSHSVIEKGQTVTLRCDPISGHDNLYWYRRVMGKEIKFLLHFVKESKQDESGMPNNRFLAERTGGTYSTLKVQPAELEDSGVYFCASSPLWSGTGDYEQYFGPGTRLTVT.

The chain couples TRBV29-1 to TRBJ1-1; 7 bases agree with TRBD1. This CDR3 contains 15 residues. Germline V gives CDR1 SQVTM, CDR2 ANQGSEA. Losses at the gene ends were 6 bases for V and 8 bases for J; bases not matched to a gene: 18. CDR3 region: CSVRRQGLGLGEAFF. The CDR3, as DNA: TGCAGCGTCAGGAGACAGGGCCTTGGACTGGGAGAAGCTTTCTTT.

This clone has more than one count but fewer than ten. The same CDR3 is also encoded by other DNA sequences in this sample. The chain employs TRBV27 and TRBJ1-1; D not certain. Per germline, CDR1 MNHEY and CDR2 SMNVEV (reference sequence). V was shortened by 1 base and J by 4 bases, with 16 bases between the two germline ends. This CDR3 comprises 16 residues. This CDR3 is CASSLLGGRSITEAFF. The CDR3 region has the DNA TGTGCCAGCAGTTTATTAGGAGGAAGATCTATCACTGAAGCTTTCTTT.

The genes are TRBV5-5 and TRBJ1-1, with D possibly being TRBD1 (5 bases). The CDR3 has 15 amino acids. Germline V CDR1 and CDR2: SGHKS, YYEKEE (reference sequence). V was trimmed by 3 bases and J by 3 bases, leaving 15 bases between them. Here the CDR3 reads CASSSPQGVYTEAFF. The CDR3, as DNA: TGTGCCAGCAGCTCTCCTCAGGGTGTGTACACTGAAGCTTTCTTT.

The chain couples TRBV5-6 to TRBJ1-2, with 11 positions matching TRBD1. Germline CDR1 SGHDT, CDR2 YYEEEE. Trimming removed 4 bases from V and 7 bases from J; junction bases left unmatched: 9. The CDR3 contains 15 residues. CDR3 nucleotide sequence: TGTGCCAGCAGCCCAGGACAGGGGGCAATCATTGGCTACACCTTC. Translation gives CASSPGQGAIIGYTF.

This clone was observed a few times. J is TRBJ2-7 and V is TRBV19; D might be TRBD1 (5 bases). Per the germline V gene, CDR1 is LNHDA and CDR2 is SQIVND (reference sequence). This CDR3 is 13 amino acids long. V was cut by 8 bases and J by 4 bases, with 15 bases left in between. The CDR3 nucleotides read TGTGCCAGTGCCCAGGGCCGGGTTTACGAGCAGTACTTC. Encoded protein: CASAQGRVYEQYF.

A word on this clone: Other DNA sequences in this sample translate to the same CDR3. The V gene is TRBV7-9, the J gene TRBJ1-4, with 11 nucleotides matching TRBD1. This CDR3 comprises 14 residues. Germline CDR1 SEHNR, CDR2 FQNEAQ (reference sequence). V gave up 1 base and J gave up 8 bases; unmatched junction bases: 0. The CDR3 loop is CASSLGTGGEKLFF. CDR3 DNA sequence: TGTGCCAGCAGCTTAGGGACAGGGGGCGAAAAACTGTTTTTT.

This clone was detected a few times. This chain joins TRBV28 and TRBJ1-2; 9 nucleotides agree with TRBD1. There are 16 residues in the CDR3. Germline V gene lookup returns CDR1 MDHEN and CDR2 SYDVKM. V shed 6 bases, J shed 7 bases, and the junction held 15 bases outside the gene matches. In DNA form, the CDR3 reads TGTGCCAGCAGGGACGGGACAGGGACCCTCTCGGGTGGCTACACCTTC. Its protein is CASRDGTGTLSGGYTF.

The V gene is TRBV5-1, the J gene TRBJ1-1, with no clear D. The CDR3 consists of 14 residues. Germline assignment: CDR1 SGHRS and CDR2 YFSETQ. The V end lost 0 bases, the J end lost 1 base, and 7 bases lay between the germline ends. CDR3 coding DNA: TGCGCCAGCAGCTTGGGACAAAAGAACACTGAAGCTTTCTTT. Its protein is CASSLGQKNTEAFF.